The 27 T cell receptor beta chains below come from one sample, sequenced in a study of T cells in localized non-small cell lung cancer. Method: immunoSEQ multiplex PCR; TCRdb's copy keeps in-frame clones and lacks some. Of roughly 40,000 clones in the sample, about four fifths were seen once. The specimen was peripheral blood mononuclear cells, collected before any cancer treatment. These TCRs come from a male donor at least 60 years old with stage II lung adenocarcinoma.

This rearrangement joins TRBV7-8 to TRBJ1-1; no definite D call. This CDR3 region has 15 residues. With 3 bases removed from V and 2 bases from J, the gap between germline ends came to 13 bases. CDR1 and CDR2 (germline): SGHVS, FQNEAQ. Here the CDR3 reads CASSLGNQVNTEAFF. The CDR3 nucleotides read TGTGCCAGCAGCTTGGGAAACCAGGTAAACACTGAAGCTTTCTTT.

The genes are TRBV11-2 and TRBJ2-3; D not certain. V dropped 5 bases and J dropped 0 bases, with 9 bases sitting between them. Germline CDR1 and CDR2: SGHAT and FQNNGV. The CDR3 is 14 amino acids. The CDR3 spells CASSPMRSTDTQYF. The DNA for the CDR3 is TGTGCCAGCAGCCCCATGAGAAGCACAGATACGCAGTATTTT. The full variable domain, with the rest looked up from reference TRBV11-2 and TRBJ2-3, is EAGVAQSPRYKIIEKRQSVAFWCNPISGHATLYWYQQILGQGPKLLIQFQNNGVVDDSQLPKDRFSAERLKGVDSTLKIQPAKLEDSAVYLCASSPMRSTDTQYFGPGTRLTVL.

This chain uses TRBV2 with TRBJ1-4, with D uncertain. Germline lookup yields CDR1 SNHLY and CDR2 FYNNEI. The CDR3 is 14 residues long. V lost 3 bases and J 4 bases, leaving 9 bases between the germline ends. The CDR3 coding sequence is TGTGCCAGCAGTGAGGAACTTCTTAATGAAAAACTGTTTTTT. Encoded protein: CASSEELLNEKLFF.

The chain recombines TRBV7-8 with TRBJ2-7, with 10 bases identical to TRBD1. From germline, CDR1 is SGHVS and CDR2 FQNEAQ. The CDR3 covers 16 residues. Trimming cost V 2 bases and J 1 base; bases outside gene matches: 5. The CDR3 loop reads CASSLNTGQGSYEQYF. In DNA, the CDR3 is TGTGCCAGCAGCTTAAACACGGGACAGGGGTCCTACGAGCAGTACTTC. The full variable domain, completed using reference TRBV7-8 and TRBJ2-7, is GAGVSQSPRYKVAKRGQDVALRCDPISGHVSLFWYQQALGQGPEFLTYFQNEAQLDKSGLPSDRFFAERPEGSVSTLKIQRTQQEDSAVYLCASSLNTGQGSYEQYFGPGTRLTVT.

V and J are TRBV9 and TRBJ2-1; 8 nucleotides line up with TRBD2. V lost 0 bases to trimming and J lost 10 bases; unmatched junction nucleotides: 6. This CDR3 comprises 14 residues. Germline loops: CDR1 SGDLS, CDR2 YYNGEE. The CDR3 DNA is TGTGCCAGCAGCGTAGTTGGTAGCGGGACGGAGCAGTTCTTC. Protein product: CASSVVGSGTEQFF.

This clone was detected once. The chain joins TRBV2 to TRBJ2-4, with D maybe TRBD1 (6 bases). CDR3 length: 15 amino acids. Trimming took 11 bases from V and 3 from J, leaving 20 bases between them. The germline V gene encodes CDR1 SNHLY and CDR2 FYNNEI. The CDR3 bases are TGTGCCTCTTCTGAAGAGACAGGCAGCAAAAACATTCAGTACTTC. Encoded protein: CASSEETGSKNIQYF.

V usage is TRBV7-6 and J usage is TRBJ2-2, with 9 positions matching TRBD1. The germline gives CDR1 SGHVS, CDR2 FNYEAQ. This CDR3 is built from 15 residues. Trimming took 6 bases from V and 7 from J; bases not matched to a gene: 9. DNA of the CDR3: TGTGCCAGCAGGTCTCCGGGACAGGGCAGCGGGGAGCTGTTTTTT. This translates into CASRSPGQGSGELFF.

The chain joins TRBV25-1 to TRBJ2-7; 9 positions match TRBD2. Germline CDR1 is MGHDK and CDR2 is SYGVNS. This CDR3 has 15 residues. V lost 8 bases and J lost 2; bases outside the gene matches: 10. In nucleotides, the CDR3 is TGTGCCAGCGGTTATGAACTAGCGGGTGCCTACGAGCAGTACTTC. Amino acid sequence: CASGYELAGAYEQYF.

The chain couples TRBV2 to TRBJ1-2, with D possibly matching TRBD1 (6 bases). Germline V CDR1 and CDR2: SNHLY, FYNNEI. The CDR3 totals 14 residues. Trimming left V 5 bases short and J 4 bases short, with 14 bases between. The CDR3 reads CASSNTGTSYGYTF. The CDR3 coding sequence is TGTGCCAGCAGTAACACAGGGACAAGCTATGGCTACACCTTC.

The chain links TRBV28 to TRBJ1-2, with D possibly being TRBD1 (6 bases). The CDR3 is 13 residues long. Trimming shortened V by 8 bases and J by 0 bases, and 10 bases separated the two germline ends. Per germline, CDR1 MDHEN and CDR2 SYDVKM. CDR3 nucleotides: TGTGCCAGCGGGGGGCGGGCTAACTATGGCTACACCTTC. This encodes CASGGRANYGYTF.

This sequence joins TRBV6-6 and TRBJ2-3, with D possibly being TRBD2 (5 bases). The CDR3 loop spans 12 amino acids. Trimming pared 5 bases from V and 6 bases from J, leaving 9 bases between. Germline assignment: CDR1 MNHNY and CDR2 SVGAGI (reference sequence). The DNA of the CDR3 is TGTGCCAGCAGTCCGGGCGGGGATACGCAGTATTTT. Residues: CASSPGGDTQYF.

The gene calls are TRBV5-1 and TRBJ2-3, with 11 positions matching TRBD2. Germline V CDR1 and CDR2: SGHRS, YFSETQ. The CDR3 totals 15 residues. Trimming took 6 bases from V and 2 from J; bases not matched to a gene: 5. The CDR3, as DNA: TGCGCCAGCATCTCTAGCGGGAGGACCACAGATACGCAGTATTTT. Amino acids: CASISSGRTTDTQYF. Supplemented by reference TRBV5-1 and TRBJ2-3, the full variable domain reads KAGVTQTPRYLIKTRGQQVTLSCSPISGHRSVSWYQQTPGQGLQFLFEYFSETQRNKGNFPGRFSGRQFSNSRSEMNVSTLELGDSALYLCASISSGRTTDTQYFGPGTRLTVL.

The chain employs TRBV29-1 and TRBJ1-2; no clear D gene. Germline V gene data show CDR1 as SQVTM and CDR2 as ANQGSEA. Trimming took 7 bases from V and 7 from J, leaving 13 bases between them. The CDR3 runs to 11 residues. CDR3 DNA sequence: TGCAGCGCCTCTCCCGAAGGTGGCTACACCTTC. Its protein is CSASPEGGYTF.

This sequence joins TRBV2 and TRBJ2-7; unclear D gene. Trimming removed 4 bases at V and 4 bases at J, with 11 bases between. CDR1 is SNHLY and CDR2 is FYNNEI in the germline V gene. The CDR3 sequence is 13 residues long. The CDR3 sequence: CASSANSKYEQYF. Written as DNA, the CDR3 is TGTGCCAGCAGTGCTAACAGCAAGTACGAGCAGTACTTC.

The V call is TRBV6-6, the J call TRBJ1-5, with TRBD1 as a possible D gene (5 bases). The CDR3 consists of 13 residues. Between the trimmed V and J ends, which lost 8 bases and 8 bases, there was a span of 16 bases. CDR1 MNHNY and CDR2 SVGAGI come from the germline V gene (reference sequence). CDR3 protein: CASLRDLPEPQHF. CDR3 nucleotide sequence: TGTGCCAGCCTTCGGGACCTTCCCGAGCCCCAGCATTTT.

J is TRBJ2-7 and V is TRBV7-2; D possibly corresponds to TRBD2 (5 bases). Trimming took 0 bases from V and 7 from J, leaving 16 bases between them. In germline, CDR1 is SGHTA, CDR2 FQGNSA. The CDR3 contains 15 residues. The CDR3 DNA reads TGTGCCAGCAGCTTAGCGCTTGAGGGAAGAAGGGAGCAGTACTTC. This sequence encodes CASSLALEGRREQYF.

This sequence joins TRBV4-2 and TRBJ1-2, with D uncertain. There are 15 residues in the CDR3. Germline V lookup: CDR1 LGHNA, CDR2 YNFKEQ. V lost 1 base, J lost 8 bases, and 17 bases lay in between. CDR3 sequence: CASSQGQEGSAGYTF. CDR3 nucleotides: TGTGCCAGCAGCCAAGGGCAGGAGGGATCGGCCGGCTACACCTTC.

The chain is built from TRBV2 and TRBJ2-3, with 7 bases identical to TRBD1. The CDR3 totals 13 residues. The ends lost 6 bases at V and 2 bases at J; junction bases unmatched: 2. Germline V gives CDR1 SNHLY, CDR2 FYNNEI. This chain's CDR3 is CASRTGYTDTQYF. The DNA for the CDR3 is TGTGCCAGCAGGACAGGGTACACAGATACGCAGTATTTT. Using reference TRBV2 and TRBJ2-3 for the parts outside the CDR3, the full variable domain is EPEVTQTPSHQVTQMGQEVILRCVPISNHLYFYWYRQILGQKVEFLVSFYNNEISEKSEIFDDQFSVERPDGSNFTLKIRSTKLEDSAMYFCASRTGYTDTQYFGPGTRLTVL.

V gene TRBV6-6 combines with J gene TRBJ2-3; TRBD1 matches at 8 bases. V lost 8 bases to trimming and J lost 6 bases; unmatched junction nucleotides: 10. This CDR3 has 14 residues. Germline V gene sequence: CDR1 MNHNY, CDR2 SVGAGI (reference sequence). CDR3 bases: TGTGCCAGCGGAGGAACAGGGGGATGGGATACGCAGTATTTT. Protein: CASGGTGGWDTQYF.

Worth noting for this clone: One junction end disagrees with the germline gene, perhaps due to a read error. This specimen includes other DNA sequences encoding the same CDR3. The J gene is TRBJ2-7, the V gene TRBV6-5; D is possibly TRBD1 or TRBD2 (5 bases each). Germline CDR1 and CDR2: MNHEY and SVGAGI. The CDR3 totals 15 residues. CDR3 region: CASSYSGTAGYEQYF. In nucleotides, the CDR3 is TGCGCCAGCAGTTATTCCGGGACGGCGGGCTACGAGCAGTACTTC.

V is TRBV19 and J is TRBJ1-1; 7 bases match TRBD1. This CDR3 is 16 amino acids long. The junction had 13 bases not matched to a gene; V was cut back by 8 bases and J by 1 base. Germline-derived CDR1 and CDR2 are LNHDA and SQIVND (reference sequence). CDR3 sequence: CASRPQGGKGNTEAFF. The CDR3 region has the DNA TGTGCCAGTCGCCCCCAGGGGGGTAAGGGGAACACTGAAGCTTTCTTT.

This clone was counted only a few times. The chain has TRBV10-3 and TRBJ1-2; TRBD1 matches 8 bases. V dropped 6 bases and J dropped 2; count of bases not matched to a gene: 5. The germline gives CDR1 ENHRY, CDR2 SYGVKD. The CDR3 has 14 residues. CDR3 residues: CAISPGTGNYGYTF. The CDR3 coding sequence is TGTGCCATCAGCCCCGGGACAGGCAACTATGGCTACACCTTC.

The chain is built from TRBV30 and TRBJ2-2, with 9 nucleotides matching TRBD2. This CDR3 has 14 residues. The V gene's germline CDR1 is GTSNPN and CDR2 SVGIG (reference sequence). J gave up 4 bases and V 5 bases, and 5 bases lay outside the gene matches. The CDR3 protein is CAWEKAGGTGELFF. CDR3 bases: TGTGCCTGGGAAAAAGCGGGGGGCACCGGGGAGCTGTTTTTT.

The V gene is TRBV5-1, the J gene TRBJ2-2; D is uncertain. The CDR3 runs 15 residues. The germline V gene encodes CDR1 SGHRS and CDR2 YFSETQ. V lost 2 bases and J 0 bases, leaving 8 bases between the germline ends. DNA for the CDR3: TGCGCCAGCAGCTTCGCAGTCGCGAACACCGGGGAGCTGTTTTTT. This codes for CASSFAVANTGELFF.

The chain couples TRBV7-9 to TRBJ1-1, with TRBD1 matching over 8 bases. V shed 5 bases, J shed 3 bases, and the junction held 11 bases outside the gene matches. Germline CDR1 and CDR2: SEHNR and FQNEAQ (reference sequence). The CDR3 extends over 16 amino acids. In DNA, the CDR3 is TGTGCCAGCAGCCCTCGGGACCAGGGGGCTCACACTGAAGCTTTCTTT. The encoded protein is CASSPRDQGAHTEAFF.

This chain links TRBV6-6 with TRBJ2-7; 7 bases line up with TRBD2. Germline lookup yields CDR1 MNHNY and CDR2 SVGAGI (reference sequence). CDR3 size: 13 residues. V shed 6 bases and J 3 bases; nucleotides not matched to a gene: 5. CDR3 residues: CASRRTGGYEQYF. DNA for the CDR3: TGTGCCAGCAGACGGACGGGGGGCTACGAGCAGTACTTC.

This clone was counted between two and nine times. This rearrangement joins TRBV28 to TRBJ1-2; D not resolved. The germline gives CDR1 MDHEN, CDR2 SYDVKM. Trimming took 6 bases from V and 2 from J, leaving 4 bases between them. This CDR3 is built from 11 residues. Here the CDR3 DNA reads TGTGCCAGCAGGCAAAACTATGGCTACACCTTC. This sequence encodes CASRQNYGYTF.